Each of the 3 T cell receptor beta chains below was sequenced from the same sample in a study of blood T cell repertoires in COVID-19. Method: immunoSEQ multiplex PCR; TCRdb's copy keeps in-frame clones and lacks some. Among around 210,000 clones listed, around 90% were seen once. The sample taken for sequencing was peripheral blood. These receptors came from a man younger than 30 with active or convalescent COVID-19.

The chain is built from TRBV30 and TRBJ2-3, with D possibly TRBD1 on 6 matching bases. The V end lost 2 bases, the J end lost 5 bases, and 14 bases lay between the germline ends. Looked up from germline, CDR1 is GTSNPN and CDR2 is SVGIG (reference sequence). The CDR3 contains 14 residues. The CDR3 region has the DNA TGTGCCTGGAGTCCGACAGGTAGGGGAGATACGCAGTATTTT. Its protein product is CAWSPTGRGDTQYF.

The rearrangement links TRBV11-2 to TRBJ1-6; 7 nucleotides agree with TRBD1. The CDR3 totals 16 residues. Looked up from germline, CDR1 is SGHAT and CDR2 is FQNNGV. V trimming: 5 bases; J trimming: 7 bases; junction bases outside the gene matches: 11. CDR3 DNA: TGTGCCAGCAGCACCCACAGGGGCCCAGGGAATTCACCCCTCCACTTT. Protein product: CASSTHRGPGNSPLHF.

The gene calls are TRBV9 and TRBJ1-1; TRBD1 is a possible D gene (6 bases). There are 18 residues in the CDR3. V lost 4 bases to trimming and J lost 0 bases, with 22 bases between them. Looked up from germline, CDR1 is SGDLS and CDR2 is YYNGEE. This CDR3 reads CASSPPGRSGVMNTEAFF. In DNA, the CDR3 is TGTGCCAGCAGCCCCCCGGGGCGTTCAGGGGTTATGAACACTGAAGCTTTCTTT.